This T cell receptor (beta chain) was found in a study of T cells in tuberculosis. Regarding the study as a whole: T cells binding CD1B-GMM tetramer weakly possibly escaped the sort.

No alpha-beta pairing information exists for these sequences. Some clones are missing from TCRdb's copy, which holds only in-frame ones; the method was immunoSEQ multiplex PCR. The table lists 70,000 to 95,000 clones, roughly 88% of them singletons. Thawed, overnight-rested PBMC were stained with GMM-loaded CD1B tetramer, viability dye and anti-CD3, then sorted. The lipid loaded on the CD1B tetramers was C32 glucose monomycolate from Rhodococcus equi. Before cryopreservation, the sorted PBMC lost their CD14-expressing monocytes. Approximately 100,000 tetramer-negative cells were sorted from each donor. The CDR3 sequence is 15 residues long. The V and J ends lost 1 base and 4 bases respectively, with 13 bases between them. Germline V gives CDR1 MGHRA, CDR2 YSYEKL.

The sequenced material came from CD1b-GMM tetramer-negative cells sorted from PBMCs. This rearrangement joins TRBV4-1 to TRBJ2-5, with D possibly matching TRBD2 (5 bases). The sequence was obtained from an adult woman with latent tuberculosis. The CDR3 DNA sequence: TGCGCCAGCAGCCAAGTGGACTCGCTAGGAGAGACCCAGTACTTC. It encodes CASSQVDSLGETQYF.